The T cell receptor (beta chain) described here comes from a study of T cells in Graves' hyperthyroidism and ophthalmopathy. This clonotype occurred a few times. Amplification of TCR beta CDR3 regions used RNA as the template. The study used the HTBI primer set for a first-round RT-PCR of the TCR CDR3. In TCRdb, the multiplex PCR reads were re-called with MiXCR into one record per CDR3 protein. The top ten hold around 8% of the sample, which has 610,000 or so distinct CDR3 sequences, just over 45% seen once. Hyperthyroidism, newly diagnosed and lasting under 2 months, affected patients aged 18 to 65. Patients showing uncontrolled infection, other autoimmune disease, pregnancy or lactation were ineligible. The sample taken for sequencing was peripheral blood or thyroid tissue (not recorded which). The source is a young woman with Graves' hyperthyroidism.

The CDR3 spells CASRWSGTPSRTGELFF. In nucleotides, the CDR3 is TGCGCCAGCAGGTGGTCCGGGACTCCCTCCCGCACCGGGGAGCTGTTTTTT. The gene calls are TRBV5-1 and TRBJ2-2; possible D gene TRBD2, 6 bases. The CDR3 spans 17 residues. V lost 5 bases to trimming and J lost 4 bases, with 21 bases between them. Germline V gives CDR1 SGHRS, CDR2 YFSETQ.